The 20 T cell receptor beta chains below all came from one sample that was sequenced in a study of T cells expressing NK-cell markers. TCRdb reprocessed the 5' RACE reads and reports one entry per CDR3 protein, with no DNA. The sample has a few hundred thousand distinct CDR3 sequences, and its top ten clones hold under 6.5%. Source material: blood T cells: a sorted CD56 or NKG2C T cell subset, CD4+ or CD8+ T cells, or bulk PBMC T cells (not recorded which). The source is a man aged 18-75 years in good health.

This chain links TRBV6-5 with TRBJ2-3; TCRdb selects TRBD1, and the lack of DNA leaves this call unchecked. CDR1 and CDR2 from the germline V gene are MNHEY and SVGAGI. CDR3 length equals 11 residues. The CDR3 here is CASRSPYTQYF.

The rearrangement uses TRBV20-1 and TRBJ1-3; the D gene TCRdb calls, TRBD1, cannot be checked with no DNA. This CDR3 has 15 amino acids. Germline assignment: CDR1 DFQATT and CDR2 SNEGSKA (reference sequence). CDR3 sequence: CSAGNRASSGNTIYF.

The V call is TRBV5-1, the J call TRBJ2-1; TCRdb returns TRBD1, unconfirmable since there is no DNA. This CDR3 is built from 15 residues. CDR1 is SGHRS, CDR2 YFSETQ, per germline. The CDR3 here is CASSRDRSGVNEQFF.

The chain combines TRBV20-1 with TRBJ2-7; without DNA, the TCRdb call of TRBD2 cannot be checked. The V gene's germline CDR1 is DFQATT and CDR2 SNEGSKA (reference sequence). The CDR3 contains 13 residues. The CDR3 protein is CSAKKGRVYEQYF.

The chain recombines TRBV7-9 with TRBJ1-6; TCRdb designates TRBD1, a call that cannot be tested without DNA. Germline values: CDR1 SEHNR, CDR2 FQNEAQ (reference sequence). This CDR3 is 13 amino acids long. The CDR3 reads CASSSGQGSPLHF.

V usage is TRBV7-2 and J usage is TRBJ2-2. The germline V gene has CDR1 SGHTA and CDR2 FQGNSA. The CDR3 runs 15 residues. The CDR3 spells CASRFFFGDTGELFF.

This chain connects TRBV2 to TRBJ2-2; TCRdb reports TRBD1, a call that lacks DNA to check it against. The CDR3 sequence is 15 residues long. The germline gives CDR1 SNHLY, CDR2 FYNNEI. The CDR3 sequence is CASSLGQGHTGELFF.

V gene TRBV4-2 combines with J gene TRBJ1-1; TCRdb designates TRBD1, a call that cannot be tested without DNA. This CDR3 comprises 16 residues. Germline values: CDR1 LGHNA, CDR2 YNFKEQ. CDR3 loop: CASSRDRGRAYTEAFF.

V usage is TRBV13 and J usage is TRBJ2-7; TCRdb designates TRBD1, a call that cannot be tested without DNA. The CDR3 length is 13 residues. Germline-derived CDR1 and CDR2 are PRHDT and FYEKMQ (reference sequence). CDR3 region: CASSFWATSEQYF.

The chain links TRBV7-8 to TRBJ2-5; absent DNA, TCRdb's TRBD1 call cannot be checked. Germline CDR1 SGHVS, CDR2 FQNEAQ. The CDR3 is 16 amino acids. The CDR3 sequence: CASSSSGTGLQETQYF. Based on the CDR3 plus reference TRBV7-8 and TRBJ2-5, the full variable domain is GAGVSQSPRYKVAKRGQDVALRCDPISGHVSLFWYQQALGQGPEFLTYFQNEAQLDKSGLPSDRFFAERPEGSVSTLKIQRTQQEDSAVYLCASSSSGTGLQETQYFGPGTRLLVL.

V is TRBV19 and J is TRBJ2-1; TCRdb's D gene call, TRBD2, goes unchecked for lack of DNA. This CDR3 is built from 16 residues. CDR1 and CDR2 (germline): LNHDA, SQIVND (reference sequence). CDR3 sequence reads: CASSIKASVSYNEQFF.

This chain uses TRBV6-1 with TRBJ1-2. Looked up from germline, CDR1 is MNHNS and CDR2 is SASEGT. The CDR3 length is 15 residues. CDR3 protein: CASSEAWQNHYGYTF.

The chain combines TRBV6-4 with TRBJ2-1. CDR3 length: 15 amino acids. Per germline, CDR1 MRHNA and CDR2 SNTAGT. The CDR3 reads CASSDSPSSYNEQFF.

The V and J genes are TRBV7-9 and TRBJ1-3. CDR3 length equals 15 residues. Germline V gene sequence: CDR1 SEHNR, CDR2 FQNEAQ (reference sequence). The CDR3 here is CASSYSTVSGNTIYF.

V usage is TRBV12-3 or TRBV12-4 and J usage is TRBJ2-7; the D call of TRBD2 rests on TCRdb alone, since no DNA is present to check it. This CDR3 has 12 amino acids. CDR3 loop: CATGRDGYEQYF.

Here the CDR3 reads CASSKGVDTLNTEAFF. The chain combines TRBV21-1 with TRBJ1-1. TRBV21-1 is marked as a pseudogene. The CDR3 sequence is 16 residues long.

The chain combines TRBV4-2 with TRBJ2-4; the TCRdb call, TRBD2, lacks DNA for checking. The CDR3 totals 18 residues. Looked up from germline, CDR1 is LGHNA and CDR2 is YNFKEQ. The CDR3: CASSQPLGTTIAKNIQYF.

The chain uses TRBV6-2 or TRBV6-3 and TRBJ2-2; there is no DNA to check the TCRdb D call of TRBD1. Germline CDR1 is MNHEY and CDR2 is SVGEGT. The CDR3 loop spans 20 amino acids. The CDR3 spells CASSFLRDRGPRRDTGELFF.

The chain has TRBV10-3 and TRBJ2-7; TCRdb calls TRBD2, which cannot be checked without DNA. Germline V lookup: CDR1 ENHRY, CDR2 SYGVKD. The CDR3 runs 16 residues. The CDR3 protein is CAISFGGSGVSYEQYF.

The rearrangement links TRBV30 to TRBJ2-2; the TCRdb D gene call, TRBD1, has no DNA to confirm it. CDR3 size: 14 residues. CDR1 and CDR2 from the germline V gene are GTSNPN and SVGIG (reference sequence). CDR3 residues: CAWKRGARTGELFF. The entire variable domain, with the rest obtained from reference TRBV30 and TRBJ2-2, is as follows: SQTIHQWPATLVQPVGSPLSLECTVEGTSNPNLYWYRQAAGRGLQLLFYSVGIGQISSEVPQNLSASRPQDRQFILSSKKLLLSDSGFYLCAWKRGARTGELFFGEGSRLTVL.